The clone carrying this TCR beta chain was counted many times. What it binds is unknown. This CDR3 contains 13 residues. In germline, CDR1 is LNHDA, CDR2 SQIVND (reference sequence). V lost 3 bases and J 5 bases, leaving 10 bases between the germline ends. These data originate in a study of T-cell memory formation after mild COVID-19. TCRdb re-called the 5' RACE reads through MiXCR, storing one row per CDR3 protein. The sample includes hundreds of thousands of distinct CDR3 sequences, approximately 19% of them seen just once. Overall study results and limits: Some SARS-CoV-2-responding clones were already detected in memory before infection.

This chain uses TRBV19 with TRBJ2-5; D is ambiguous. Sequenced input: PBMCs or a T cell subset sorted from them (not recorded which). The clonotype comes from a young man who had mild COVID-19 (a few samples of this study predate the infection). Cell type and time point are not known. The CDR3 nucleotides read TGTGCCAGTAGTATTGGTGGGATTGAGACCCAGTACTTC. The encoded protein is CASSIGGIETQYF.